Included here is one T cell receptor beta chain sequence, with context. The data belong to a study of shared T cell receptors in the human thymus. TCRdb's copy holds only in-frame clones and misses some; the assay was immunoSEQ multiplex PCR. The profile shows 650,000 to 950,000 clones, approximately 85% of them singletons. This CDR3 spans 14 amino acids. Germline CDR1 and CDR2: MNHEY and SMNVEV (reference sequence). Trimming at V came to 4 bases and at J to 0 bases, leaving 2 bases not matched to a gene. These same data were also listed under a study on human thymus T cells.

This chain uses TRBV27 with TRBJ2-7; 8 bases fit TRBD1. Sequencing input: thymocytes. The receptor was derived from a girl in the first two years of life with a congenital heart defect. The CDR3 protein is CASSYRGISYEQYF. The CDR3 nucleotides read TGTGCCAGCAGTTACAGGGGGATCTCCTACGAGCAGTACTTC.